These 13 T cell receptor beta chains were sequenced from one sample in a study of response to subunit inactivated influenza vaccine. TCRdb reanalysed the RT-PCR reads using MiXCR and keeps one entry per CDR3 protein. The repertoire holds hundreds of thousands of distinct CDR3 sequences, around 14% seen once, with roughly 12% in the top ten. The sequences come from PBMCs from blood, collected less than 13 days after vaccination. These receptors all come from a middle-aged man who received an inactivated influenza vaccine.

The chain couples TRBV7-2 to TRBJ2-2; no reliable D call. From germline, CDR1 is SGHTA and CDR2 FQGNSA. The CDR3 is made up of 13 amino acids. V was trimmed by 8 bases and J by 6 bases, leaving 13 bases between them. CDR3 region: CASGPATSGELFF. The CDR3 nucleotides are TGTGCCAGCGGCCCCGCTACCTCCGGGGAGCTGTTTTTT.

This clonotype was found a few times. The chain has TRBV12-3 or TRBV12-4 and TRBJ2-1, with D perhaps given as TRBD1 or TRBD2 (5 bases each). V was cut by 5 bases and J by 0 bases, with 11 bases left in between. CDR3 length: 15 amino acids. The CDR3 here is CASSPMRGSYNEQFF. The CDR3 region has the DNA TGTGCCAGCAGTCCGATGAGGGGCTCCTACAATGAGCAGTTCTTC.

CDR3 bases: TGTGCCACCGGACAGGGCGACGTGATTAACACCGGGGAGCTGTTTTTT. Translated: CATGQGDVINTGELFF. V and J are TRBV12-3 or TRBV12-4 and TRBJ2-2; 8 bases are shared with TRBD1. Unmatched junction bases numbered 12, after V lost 10 bases and J lost 2 bases. The CDR3 length is 16 residues.

This clonotype turned up a few times. For the CDR3, the DNA is TGCAGTGCTAGGGCCGGGACATATAATCAGCCCCAGCATTTT. It yields the protein CSARAGTYNQPQHF. V and J are TRBV20-1 and TRBJ1-5, with D perhaps TRBD1 (6 bases). The CDR3 is 14 amino acids. Germline V gene sequence: CDR1 DFQATT, CDR2 SNEGSKA (reference sequence). With 3 bases removed from V and 4 bases from J, the gap between germline ends came to 13 bases.

In this sample, this clonotype turned up a few times. This chain connects TRBV4-1 to TRBJ2-5; 7 positions agree with TRBD1. V lost 1 base and J lost 1; bases outside the gene matches: 9. Germline V gene data show CDR1 as MGHRA and CDR2 as YSYEKL. The CDR3 contains 17 residues. The CDR3 nucleotides read TGCGCCAGCAGCCAAGGGACCTGGGACAGAATCCAAGAGACCCAGTACTTC. Amino acids: CASSQGTWDRIQETQYF.

This chain joins TRBV20-1 and TRBJ2-5; possible D gene TRBD2, 5 bases. Germline CDR1 reads DFQATT; CDR2 reads SNEGSKA (reference sequence). The CDR3 is 15 amino acids. The V and J ends lost 0 bases and 0 bases respectively, with 11 bases between them. The CDR3 coding sequence is TGCAGTGCTAGAGATCCCACGGGGTACCAAGAGACCCAGTACTTC. Translation: CSARDPTGYQETQYF.

This clonotype was detected only a few times. J is TRBJ2-3 and V is TRBV11-2; 8 bases map to TRBD2. The CDR3 is made up of 15 amino acids. The germline V gene has CDR1 SGHAT and CDR2 FQNNGV. V was clipped by 2 bases and J by 2 bases; unmatched bases: 3. The CDR3 loop is CASSLNSGITDTQYF. The CDR3 DNA is TGTGCCAGCAGCTTAAATAGCGGGATCACAGATACGCAGTATTTT. Variable domain in full (rest from reference TRBV11-2 and TRBJ2-3): EAGVAQSPRYKIIEKRQSVAFWCNPISGHATLYWYQQILGQGPKLLIQFQNNGVVDDSQLPKDRFSAERLKGVDSTLKIQPAKLEDSAVYLCASSLNSGITDTQYFGPGTRLTVL.

The chain recombines TRBV12-3 or TRBV12-4 with TRBJ2-1; maybe TRBD1 (5 bases). V dropped 5 bases and J dropped 6 bases, with 17 bases sitting between them. The CDR3 totals 15 residues. The CDR3 region has the DNA TGTGCCAGCAGTGGGGCTTCTCGTTTCTCCAATGAGCAGTTCTTC. Translation: CASSGASRFSNEQFF.

The CDR3 region is CAWRGLAGVGEQYF. Here the CDR3 DNA reads TGTGCCTGGCGGGGACTAGCGGGAGTGGGTGAGCAGTACTTC. The chain employs TRBV30 and TRBJ2-7; 14 nucleotides line up with TRBD2. Germline assignment: CDR1 GTSNPN and CDR2 SVGIG (reference sequence). The CDR3 is made up of 14 amino acids. With V trimmed by 5 bases and J by 7 bases, 7 bases remained unmatched.

This clonotype was counted only a few times. The chain employs TRBV6-1 and TRBJ2-3; D gene unclear. This CDR3 is 15 amino acids long. Trimming took off 7 bases at V and 5 bases at J, with 19 bases between the two ends. The germline CDR1 and CDR2 sequences are MNHNS and SASEGT. The chain's CDR3 is CASIGSRNGLDTQYF. DNA of the CDR3: TGTGCCAGCATTGGGTCAAGGAATGGTTTAGATACGCAGTATTTT.

The chain is built from TRBV5-1 and TRBJ2-5, with D unclear. Germline lookup yields CDR1 SGHRS and CDR2 YFSETQ. Trimming took off 4 bases at V and 2 bases at J, with 18 bases between the two ends. CDR3 length: 16 amino acids. CDR3 region: CASSPSLGRSQETQYF. CDR3 coding DNA: TGCGCCAGCAGCCCGTCGCTTGGTAGATCGCAAGAGACCCAGTACTTC.

This chain links TRBV12-3 or TRBV12-4 with TRBJ2-5; D call uncertain. CDR3 length equals 14 residues. Trimming left V 6 bases short and J 5 bases short, with 16 bases between. The CDR3 is CASSPDGFEETQYF. CDR3 DNA sequence: TGTGCCAGCAGCCCAGATGGGTTTGAGGAGACCCAGTACTTC.

There are many counts of this clonotype. The chain employs TRBV5-1 and TRBJ1-4; 9 bases fit TRBD1. Germline V lookup: CDR1 SGHRS, CDR2 YFSETQ. V trimming: 4 bases; J trimming: 6 bases; junction bases outside the gene matches: 4. This CDR3 comprises 14 residues. CDR3 in DNA: TGCGCCAGCAGCCCAGGGGACAGGGATGAAAAACTGTTTTTT. Encoded protein: CASSPGDRDEKLFF.